Listed below are T cell receptor beta chains from one sample, sequenced in a study of blood T cells in healthy people across ages. TCRdb independently ran MiXCR on the 5' RACE reads; one entry per CDR3 protein. The table includes roughly 800,000 distinct CDR3 sequences, roughly 64% detected once. Sequencing was carried out using blood. The receptors derive from a man aged 25-45 years in good health. The CDR3 runs from the conserved cysteine through the conserved F or W. The D gene is left open where the match is weak. Size values are once, few and many counts, or a class for expanded clones, and some rows have none.

>few|TRBJ1-2|TRBV7-2|.
CASSPLGGADYGYTF
TGTGCCAGCAGTCCCCTGGGGGGCGCAGACTATGGCTACACCTTC
>.|TRBJ2-7|TRBV27|TRBD1
CASSSSGTGFYEQYF
TGTGCCAGCAGTTCGTCCGGGACAGGGTTTTACGAGCAGTACTTC
>.|TRBJ2-7|TRBV27|.
CASSPDSLYEQYF
TGTGCCAGCAGTCCGGACAGCCTCTACGAGCAGTACTTC
>few|TRBJ1-2|TRBV6-5|.
CASSPAGTFIYGYTF
TGTGCCAGCAGCCCCGCTGGGACATTCATCTATGGCTACACCTTC
>.|TRBJ1-4|TRBV6-1|.
CASSDGPGFNEKLFF
TGTGCCAGCAGTGACGGGCCAGGATTCAATGAAAAACTGTTTTTT
>.|TRBJ2-5|TRBV20-1|.
CSARDQNGGETQYF
TGCAGTGCTAGAGATCAAAATGGGGGGGAGACCCAGTACTTC
>.|TRBJ1-6|TRBV7-2|.
CANSLAPRFNSPLHF
TGTGCCAACAGCTTAGCGCCACGGTTTAATTCACCCCTCCACTTT
>.|TRBJ1-1|TRBV2|.
CASSDSAIEAFF
TGTGCCAGCAGTGACTCGGCAATTGAAGCTTTCTTT
>.|TRBJ2-3|TRBV6-2/TRBV6-3|.
CASTRDSTDTQYF
TGTGCCAGCACCCGTGATAGTACAGATACGCAGTATTTT
>.|TRBJ2-3|TRBV7-2|.
CASSLEQTVDTQYF
TGTGCCAGCAGCTTAGAGCAGACAGTTGATACGCAGTATTTT
>few|TRBJ2-3|TRBV6-1|.
CASSGDGSFSTDTQYF
TGTGCCAGCAGTGGGGACGGTAGCTTCAGCACAGATACGCAGTATTTT
>.|TRBJ2-3|TRBV2|.
CASTRGRTDTQYF
TGTGCCAGCACCCGAGGGCGGACAGATACGCAGTATTTT
>few|TRBJ2-3|TRBV29-1|.
CSVRLRTDGADTQYF
TGCAGCGTTCGCCTAAGGACAGATGGGGCAGATACGCAGTATTTT
>.|TRBJ2-4|TRBV7-2|TRBD1
CASSPDRGVNTQYF
TGTGCCAGCAGTCCTGACAGGGGAGTGAACACTCAGTACTTC
>once|TRBJ1-2|TRBV30|.
CVWSVEGGYTF
TGTGTCTGGAGTGTAGAGGGTGGCTACACCTTC
>.|TRBJ1-2|TRBV11-2|.
CASSPGSYYGYTF
TGTGCCAGCAGCCCGGGGTCCTACTATGGCTACACCTTC
>few|TRBJ2-5|TRBV7-9|.
CASSLTRTTETQYF
TGTGCCAGCAGCCTGACGAGGACAACGGAGACCCAGTACTTC
>.|TRBJ1-1|TRBV7-2|.
CASSFKGGIGMNTEAFF
TGTGCCAGCAGCTTTAAAGGGGGGATTGGGATGAACACTGAAGCTTTCTTT
>.|TRBJ2-7|TRBV30|TRBD1
CAWNPRPGQGADEQYF
TGTGCCTGGAATCCCCGCCCTGGACAGGGGGCCGACGAGCAGTACTTC
>.|TRBJ2-7|TRBV14|.
CASSQDQLLENYEQYF
TGTGCCAGCAGCCAAGATCAACTCTTAGAAAACTACGAGCAGTACTTC
>.|TRBJ2-4|TRBV7-9|.
CASSSDGVAKNIQYF
TGTGCCAGCAGCTCCGACGGAGTAGCCAAAAACATTCAGTACTTC
>few|TRBJ2-3|TRBV7-3|.
CASSLTLTGDDTQYF
TGTGCCAGCAGCTTAACGTTAACGGGAGATGATACGCAGTATTTT
>.|TRBJ2-1|TRBV15|.
CATSSGGGSDEQFF
TGTGCCACCAGCAGTGGAGGGGGGTCGGATGAGCAGTTCTTC
>.|TRBJ2-3|TRBV7-2|.
CASSFPQRTQYF
TGTGCCAGCAGCTTTCCCCAACGTACGCAGTATTTT
>.|TRBJ1-2|TRBV2|.
CASSFSAYNYGYTF
TGTGCCAGCAGTTTCTCAGCCTATAACTATGGCTACACCTTC
>.|TRBJ2-7|TRBV5-1|TRBD1
CASSLRQGVSSYEQYF
TGCGCCAGCAGCTTACGACAGGGGGTGAGCTCCTACGAGCAGTACTTC
>.|TRBJ2-7|TRBV7-2|TRBD1
CASSLTGTDEQYF
TGTGCCAGCAGCTTGACAGGGACAGACGAGCAGTACTTC
>.|TRBJ2-3|TRBV4-2|TRBD2
CASRLAPLVTDTQYF
TGTGCCAGCCGACTAGCGCCCTTGGTGACAGATACGCAGTATTTT
>.|TRBJ2-7|TRBV6-6|.
CASSWGPSSYEQYF
TGTGCCAGCAGTTGGGGGCCGAGCTCCTACGAGCAGTACTTC
>.|TRBJ2-1|TRBV6-5|TRBD1
CASSYADRGRDEQFF
TGTGCCAGCAGTTACGCCGACAGGGGGCGCGATGAGCAGTTCTTC